The 19 T cell receptor beta chains listed next were all sequenced from one sample in a study of T cell changes during pregnancy in multiple sclerosis. Clones were sequenced by immunoSEQ multiplex PCR, and TCRdb holds only the in-frame ones, with some missing. The sample records roughly 99,000 clones, less than 95% being singletons. The sequences come from peripheral blood, collected in the third trimester of pregnancy. These receptors came from a female donor in good health, enrolled as a control in a pregnancy study.

DNA of the CDR3: TGTGCCAGCAGCTTAACGAGGGAGGACAATGAGCAGTTCTTC. Its protein is CASSLTREDNEQFF. The chain links TRBV7-3 to TRBJ2-1, with D possibly TRBD2 on 6 matching bases. Germline V gives CDR1 SGHTA, CDR2 FQGTGA. The V end lost 0 bases, the J end lost 5 bases, and 8 bases lay between the germline ends. The CDR3 contains 14 residues.

The chain uses TRBV7-9 and TRBJ1-3; 7 nucleotides agree with TRBD1. The germline V gene has CDR1 SEHNR and CDR2 FQNEAQ (reference sequence). The CDR3 extends over 16 amino acids. The J segment lost 9 bases and the V segment lost 4 bases, leaving 15 bases of the junction unmatched. CDR3 loop: CASSSRDSLLGGTIYF. The CDR3 bases are TGTGCCAGCAGCTCCCGGGACAGTCTCCTCGGGGGCACCATATATTTT. The full variable domain, with the rest looked up from reference TRBV7-9 and TRBJ1-3, is DTGVSQNPRHKITKRGQNVTFRCDPISEHNRLYWYRQTLGQGPEFLTYFQNEAQLEKSRLLSDRFSAERPKGSFSTLEIQRTEQGDSAMYLCASSSRDSLLGGTIYFGEGSWLTVV.

This clone has more than one count but fewer than ten. The chain uses TRBV7-9 and TRBJ1-1; D is uncertain. The V gene lost 5 bases and the J gene lost 1 base, with 11 bases spanning the gap. Germline lookup yields CDR1 SEHNR and CDR2 FQNEAQ (reference sequence). The CDR3 covers 14 residues. In DNA form, the CDR3 reads TGTGCCAGCAGCGTAGGGCTTCAGAACACTGAAGCTTTCTTT. Protein product: CASSVGLQNTEAFF.

This sequence joins TRBV19 and TRBJ1-5; 10 nucleotides agree with TRBD1. CDR1 and CDR2 from the germline V gene are LNHDA and SQIVND (reference sequence). V lost 7 bases and J lost 3; bases outside the gene matches: 9. This CDR3 has 16 amino acids. The CDR3 is CASIGGQGRNNQPQHF. The CDR3 coding sequence is TGTGCCAGTATAGGGGGACAGGGGCGCAACAATCAGCCCCAGCATTTT.

V is TRBV7-2 and J is TRBJ1-1, with TRBD1 matching over 8 bases. The CDR3 consists of 14 residues. CDR1 SGHTA and CDR2 FQGNSA come from the germline V gene. V was clipped by 5 bases and J by 1 base; unmatched bases: 3. CDR3 loop: CASSPGQANTEAFF. The CDR3 nucleotides are TGTGCCAGCAGCCCGGGACAGGCGAACACTGAAGCTTTCTTT.

The DNA for the CDR3 is TGTGCCAGCAGACGAGGGGGTACAACTAATGAAAAACTGTTTTTT. Its translation: CASRRGGTTNEKLFF. The rearrangement joins TRBV6-5 to TRBJ1-4; tentatively, D is TRBD1 (6 bases). Per germline, CDR1 MNHEY and CDR2 SVGAGI. V lost 6 bases and J lost 0, with 11 bases in between. This CDR3 region has 15 residues.

The rearrangement links TRBV7-9 to TRBJ1-5; TRBD1 agrees at 9 bases. The CDR3 sequence is 15 residues long. V dropped 5 bases and J dropped 1; count of bases not matched to a gene: 3. CDR1 SEHNR and CDR2 FQNEAQ come from the germline V gene (reference sequence). The CDR3 nucleotides are TGTGCCAGCAGCCCCGGACAGGGGAGCAATCAGCCCCAGCATTTT. It codes for CASSPGQGSNQPQHF.

Turning to this clone: A read error may produce the germline difference seen at one junction end. CDR3 residues: CASRPLGQSYNEQFF. The CDR3 region has the DNA TGTGCTAGCAGACCCTTGGGACAGAGTTACAATGAGCAGTTCTTC. This chain uses TRBV7-7 with TRBJ2-1, with 7 bases that match TRBD1. The CDR3 totals 15 residues. The germline V gene encodes CDR1 SSHAT and CDR2 FNYEAQ (reference sequence). The variable domain in full, completed from reference TRBV7-7 and TRBJ2-1, reads GAGVSQSPRYKVTKRGQDVTLRCDPISSHATLYWYQQALGQGPEFLTYFNYEAQPDKSGLPSDRFSAERPEGSISTLTIQRTEQRDSAMYRCASRPLGQSYNEQFFGPGTRLTVL.

The chain links TRBV27 to TRBJ1-5, with 9 bases that match TRBD1. CDR1 and CDR2 (germline): MNHEY, SMNVEV (reference sequence). The CDR3 totals 15 residues. V dropped 6 bases and J dropped 7; count of bases not matched to a gene: 10. CDR3 sequence reads: CASRVGQGYSQPQHF. DNA of the CDR3: TGTGCCAGCAGGGTGGGACAGGGATACTCCCAGCCCCAGCATTTT.

The rearrangement uses TRBV4-2 and TRBJ2-1, with TRBD1 matching over 11 bases. CDR1 is LGHNA, CDR2 YNFKEQ, per germline. The CDR3 extends over 13 amino acids. The V gene end was trimmed by 3 bases and the J gene end by 9 bases; junction bases not matched to a gene: 1. CDR3: CASSQGTGGEQFF. Written as DNA, the CDR3 is TGTGCCAGCAGCCAGGGGACAGGGGGTGAGCAGTTCTTC.

This clone was observed once. The J gene is TRBJ1-3, the V gene TRBV4-2; no firm D call. CDR1 LGHNA and CDR2 YNFKEQ come from the germline V gene. The ends were cut back, 1 base at V and 0 bases at J, with 10 bases in the middle. CDR3 length: 16 residues. CDR3 DNA sequence: TGTGCCAGCAGCCAAGCGGTCATTTCCTCTGGAAACACCATATATTTT. Protein: CASSQAVISSGNTIYF.

The CDR3 DNA is TGTGCCAGCAATTCAAGGCTAGCGGGGGGTACAGATACGCAGTATTTT. Translated: CASNSRLAGGTDTQYF. The chain is built from TRBV5-5 and TRBJ2-3; 11 nucleotides line up with TRBD2. J gave up 3 bases and V 6 bases, and 9 bases lay outside the gene matches. The CDR3 is made up of 16 amino acids. Per the germline V gene, CDR1 is SGHKS and CDR2 is YYEKEE (reference sequence).

The rearrangement joins TRBV29-1 to TRBJ2-1, with a weak D call TRBD2 (5 bases). This CDR3 contains 14 residues. Trimming pared 6 bases from V and 0 bases from J, leaving 12 bases between. Germline lookup yields CDR1 SQVTM and CDR2 ANQGSEA. This CDR3 is CSVGGGLSYNEQFF. DNA for the CDR3: TGCAGCGTCGGCGGAGGACTCTCCTACAATGAGCAGTTCTTC.

The gene calls are TRBV15 and TRBJ2-5, with D tentatively TRBD2 (6 bases). The CDR3 has 15 residues. The V end lost 8 bases, the J end lost 5 bases, and 21 bases lay between the germline ends. Per germline, CDR1 LNHNV and CDR2 YYDKDF (reference sequence). The CDR3 sequence is CATRLEETDGETQYF. In nucleotides, the CDR3 is TGTGCCACCCGACTAGAGGAAACGGATGGGGAGACCCAGTACTTC.

This chain joins TRBV21-1 and TRBJ1-5; TRBD1, as called in the table, went unchecked against the DNA. TRBV21-1 is tagged as a pseudogene. The CDR3 has 17 amino acids. CDR3 loop: CASSKRSSQGADQPQHF. CDR3 DNA: TGTGCCAGCAGCAAAAGGTCGAGTCAGGGGGCGGATCAGCCCCAGCATTTT.

In this sample, this clone turned up once. The chain combines TRBV11-2 with TRBJ2-7, with TRBD2 as a possible D gene (7 bases). The CDR3 runs 16 residues. V was pared by 6 bases and J by 7 bases, with 25 bases between. CDR1 is SGHAT, CDR2 FQNNGV, per germline. The CDR3 sequence: CASRPLAGASQREQYF. The CDR3 DNA sequence: TGTGCCAGCAGACCCCTGGCGGGGGCCTCCCAAAGGGAGCAGTACTTC. Using reference TRBV11-2 and TRBJ2-7 for the parts outside the CDR3, the full variable domain is EAGVAQSPRYKIIEKRQSVAFWCNPISGHATLYWYQQILGQGPKLLIQFQNNGVVDDSQLPKDRFSAERLKGVDSTLKIQPAKLEDSAVYLCASRPLAGASQREQYFGPGTRLTVT.

This rearrangement joins TRBV27 to TRBJ1-5; 7 bases are a match to TRBD1. The CDR3 spans 15 residues. Germline CDR1 MNHEY, CDR2 SMNVEV (reference sequence). V was clipped by 8 bases and J by 4 bases; unmatched bases: 11. The CDR3 coding sequence is TGTGCCAGCCGGACAGGAGGCAAGGGAAATCAGCCCCAGCATTTT. Its translation: CASRTGGKGNQPQHF.

V and J are TRBV30 and TRBJ2-3; TRBD2 is a possible D gene (5 bases). The CDR3 sequence is 13 residues long. V was cut by 1 base and J by 2 bases, with 7 bases left in between. Germline lookup yields CDR1 GTSNPN and CDR2 SVGIG (reference sequence). CDR3 nucleotides: TGTGCCTGGAGTGCCGGGATCACAGATACGCAGTATTTT. This codes for CAWSAGITDTQYF.

This chain uses TRBV13 with TRBJ2-3, with TRBD2 identical over 8 bases. This CDR3 is 17 amino acids long. J gave up 0 bases and V 5 bases, and 10 bases lay outside the gene matches. Looked up from germline, CDR1 is PRHDT and CDR2 is FYEKMQ (reference sequence). The CDR3 coding sequence is TGTGCCAGCAGCGCACGATGGACTAGCATGAGCACAGATACGCAGTATTTT. It yields the protein CASSARWTSMSTDTQYF.